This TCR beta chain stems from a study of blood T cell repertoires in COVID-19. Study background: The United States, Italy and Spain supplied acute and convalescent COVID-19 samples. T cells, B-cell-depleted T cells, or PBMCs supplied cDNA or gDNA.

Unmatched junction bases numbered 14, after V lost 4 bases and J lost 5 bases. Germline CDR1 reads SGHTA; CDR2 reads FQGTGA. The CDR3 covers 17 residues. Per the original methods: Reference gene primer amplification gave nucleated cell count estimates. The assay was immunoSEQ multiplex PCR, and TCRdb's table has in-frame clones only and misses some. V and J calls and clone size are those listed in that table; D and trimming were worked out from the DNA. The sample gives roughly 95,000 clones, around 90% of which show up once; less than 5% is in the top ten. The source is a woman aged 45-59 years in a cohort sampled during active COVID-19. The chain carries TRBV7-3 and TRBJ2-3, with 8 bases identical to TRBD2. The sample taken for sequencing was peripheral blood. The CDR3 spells CASSSTGAGGLGDTQYF. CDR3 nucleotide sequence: TGTGCCAGCAGCTCCACGGGCGCGGGGGGCCTCGGAGATACGCAGTATTTT.